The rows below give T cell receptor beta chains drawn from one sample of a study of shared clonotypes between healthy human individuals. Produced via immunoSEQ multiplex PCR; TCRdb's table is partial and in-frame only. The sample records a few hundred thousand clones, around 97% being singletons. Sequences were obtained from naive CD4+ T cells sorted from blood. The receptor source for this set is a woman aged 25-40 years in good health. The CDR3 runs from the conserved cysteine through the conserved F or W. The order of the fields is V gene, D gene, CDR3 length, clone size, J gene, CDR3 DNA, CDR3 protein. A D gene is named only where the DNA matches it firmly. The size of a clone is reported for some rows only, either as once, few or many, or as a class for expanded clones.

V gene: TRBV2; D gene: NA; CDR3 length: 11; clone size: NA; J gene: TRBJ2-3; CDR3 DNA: TGTGCCAGCCTCCTCCGAGATACGCAGTATTTT; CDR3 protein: CASLLRDTQYF
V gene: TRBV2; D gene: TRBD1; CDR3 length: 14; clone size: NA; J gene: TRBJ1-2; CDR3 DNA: TGTGCCAGCAGAGGGACAGGGTTGAACTATGGCTACACCTTC; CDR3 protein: CASRGTGLNYGYTF
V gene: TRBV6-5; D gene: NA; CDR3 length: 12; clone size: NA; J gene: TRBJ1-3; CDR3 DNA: TGTGCAAGTGGAGGGACTGGAAACACCATATATTTT; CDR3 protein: CASGGTGNTIYF
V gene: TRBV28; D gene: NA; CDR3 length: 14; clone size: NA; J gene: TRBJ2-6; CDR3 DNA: TGTGCCACCCACCACAGCTCTGGGGCCAACGTCCTGACTTTC; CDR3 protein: CATHHSSGANVLTF
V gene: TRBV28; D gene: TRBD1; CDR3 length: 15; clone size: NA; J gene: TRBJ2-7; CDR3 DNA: TGTGCCAGCAGTTTATTTGGGACAGGGACCTACGAGCAGTACTTC; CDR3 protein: CASSLFGTGTYEQYF
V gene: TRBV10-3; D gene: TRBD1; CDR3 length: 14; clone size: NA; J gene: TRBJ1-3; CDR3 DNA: TGTGCCATCAGCTGGACAGGGGTTGGAAACACCATATATTTT; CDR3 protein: CAISWTGVGNTIYF
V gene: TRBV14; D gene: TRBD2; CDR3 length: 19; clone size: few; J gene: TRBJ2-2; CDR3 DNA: TGTGCCAGCAGCCAATTGACTGGACTAGCGGGCTCCTTCACCGGGGAGCTGTTTTTT; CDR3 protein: CASSQLTGLAGSFTGELFF
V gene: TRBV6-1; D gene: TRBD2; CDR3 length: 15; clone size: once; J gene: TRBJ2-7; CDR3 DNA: TGTGCCAGCAGTGAACTAGCGGGGCGATCCTACGAGCAGTACTTC; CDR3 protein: CASSELAGRSYEQYF
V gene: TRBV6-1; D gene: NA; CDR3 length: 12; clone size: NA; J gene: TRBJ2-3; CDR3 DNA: TGTGCCAGCAGTGAGACGTGGGGTACGCAGTATTTT; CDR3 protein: CASSETWGTQYF
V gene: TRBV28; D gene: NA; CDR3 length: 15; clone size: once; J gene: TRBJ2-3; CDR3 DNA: TGTGCCAGCAGTTTAAGCAGCGACCGCACAGATACGCAGTATTTT; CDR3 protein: CASSLSSDRTDTQYF
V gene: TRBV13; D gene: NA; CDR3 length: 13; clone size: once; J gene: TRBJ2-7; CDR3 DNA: TGTGCCAGCAGCTTACAGATCGGGTACGAGCAGTACTTC; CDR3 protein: CASSLQIGYEQYF